The entry that follows covers one T cell receptor (beta chain) sequence. No antigen is known for it. Germline is not matched at one junction end, which may reflect a read error. Germline values: CDR1 SGDLS, CDR2 YYNGEE. This CDR3 has 14 residues. This record belongs to a study of T cells in Graves' hyperthyroidism and ophthalmopathy. General study points: The model identified upcoming ophthalmopathy a median approximately 6.5 months ahead of onset. Classification by a 13 V-J model distinguished ophthalmopathy from stable hyperthyroidism.

The TCR beta CDR3 regions underwent amplification using RNA transcripts as the source. The TCR CDR3 first-round RT-PCR relied on the HTBI primer set. TCRdb reanalysed the multiplex PCR reads using MiXCR and keeps one entry per CDR3 protein. This table has approximately 490,000 distinct CDR3 sequences, 20% to 25% appearing once. Patients showing uncontrolled infection, other autoimmune disease, pregnancy or lactation were ineligible. This TCR derives from a woman between 70 and 85 years old with Graves' ophthalmopathy. This rearrangement joins TRBV9 to TRBJ2-2; D is uncertain. Specimen: blood. The CDR3 DNA sequence: TGTGCCGGCAGCGTAGCAGCGAACACCGGGGAGCTGTTTTTT. Encoded protein: CAGSVAANTGELFF. Full variable domain (rest looked up from reference TRBV9 and TRBJ2-2): DSGVTQTPKHLITATGQRVTLRCSPRSGDLSVYWYQQSLDQGLQFLIQYYNGEERAKGNILERFSAQQFPDLHSELNLSSLELGDSALYFCAGSVAANTGELFFGEGSRLTVL.